This T cell receptor (beta chain) was found in a study of T cell clonotyping in hematopoietic cell transplantation. The germline CDR1 and CDR2 sequences are MGHRA and YSYEKL. V was shortened by 6 bases and J by 6 bases, with 18 bases between the two germline ends. CDR3 length: 15 amino acids. Sequencing used immunoSEQ multiplex PCR; TCRdb keeps in-frame clones, though not all of them. Altogether under 15,000 clones are present, more than 80% being singletons, with the ten largest covering 1.2%. The TCR comes from a man aged 25 to 40 in good health. Some clones in this sample may be carry-over from other donors' samples. This chain links TRBV4-1 with TRBJ1-5; D is unresolved. The specimen sequenced was peripheral blood mononuclear cells. Here the CDR3 reads CASSPVEGAIQPQHF. The CDR3 nucleotides read TGCGCCAGCAGTCCGGTAGAGGGCGCTATTCAGCCCCAGCATTTT.